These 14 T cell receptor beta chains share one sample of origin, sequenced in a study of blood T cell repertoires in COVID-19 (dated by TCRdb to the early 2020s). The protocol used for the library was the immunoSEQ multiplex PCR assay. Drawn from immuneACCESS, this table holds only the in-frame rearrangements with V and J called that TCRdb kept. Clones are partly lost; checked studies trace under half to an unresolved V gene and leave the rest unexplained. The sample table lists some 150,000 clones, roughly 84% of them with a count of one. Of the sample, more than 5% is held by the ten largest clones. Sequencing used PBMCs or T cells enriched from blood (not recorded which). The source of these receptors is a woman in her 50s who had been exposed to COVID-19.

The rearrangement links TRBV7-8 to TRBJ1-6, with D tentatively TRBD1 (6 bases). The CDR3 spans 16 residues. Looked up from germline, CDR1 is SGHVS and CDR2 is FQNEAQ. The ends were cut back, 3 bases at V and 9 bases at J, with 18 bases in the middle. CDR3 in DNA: TGTGCCAGCAGCTTGGGGGACATGGTTAGGGGTTCACCCCTCCACTTT. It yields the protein CASSLGDMVRGSPLHF.

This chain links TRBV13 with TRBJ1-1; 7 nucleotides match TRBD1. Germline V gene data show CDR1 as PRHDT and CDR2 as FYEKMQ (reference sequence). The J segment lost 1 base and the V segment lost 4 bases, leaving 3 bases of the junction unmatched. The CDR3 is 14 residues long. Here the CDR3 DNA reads TGTGCCAGCAGCTCCGGGACAGAGAACACTGAAGCTTTCTTT. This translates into CASSSGTENTEAFF.

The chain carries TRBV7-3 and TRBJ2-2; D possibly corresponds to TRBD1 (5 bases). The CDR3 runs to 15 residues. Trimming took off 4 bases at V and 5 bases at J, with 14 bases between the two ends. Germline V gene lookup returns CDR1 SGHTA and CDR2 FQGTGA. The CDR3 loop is CASSWGRRGTGELFF. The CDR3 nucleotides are TGTGCCAGCAGCTGGGGCAGGAGAGGAACCGGGGAGCTGTTTTTT.

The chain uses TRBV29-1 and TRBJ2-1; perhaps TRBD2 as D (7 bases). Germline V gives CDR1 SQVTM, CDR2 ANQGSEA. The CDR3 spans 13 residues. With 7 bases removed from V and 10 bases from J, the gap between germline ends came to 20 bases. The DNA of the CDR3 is TGCAGCGCCGAGGGGCGGGGGCCGGGCGAGCAGTTCTTC. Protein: CSAEGRGPGEQFF.

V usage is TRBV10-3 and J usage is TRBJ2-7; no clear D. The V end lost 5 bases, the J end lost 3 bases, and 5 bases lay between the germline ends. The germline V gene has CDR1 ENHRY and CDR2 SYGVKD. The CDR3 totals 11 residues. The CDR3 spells CAISRGYEQYF. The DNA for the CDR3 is TGTGCCATCAGTCGAGGCTACGAGCAGTACTTC.

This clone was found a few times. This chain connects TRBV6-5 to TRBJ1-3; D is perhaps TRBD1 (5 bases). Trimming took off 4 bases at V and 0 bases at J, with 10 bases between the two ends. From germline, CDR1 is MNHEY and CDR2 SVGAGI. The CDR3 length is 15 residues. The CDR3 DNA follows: TGTGCCAGCAGTTTAGGAGGGACCTCTGGAAACACCATATATTTT. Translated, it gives CASSLGGTSGNTIYF.

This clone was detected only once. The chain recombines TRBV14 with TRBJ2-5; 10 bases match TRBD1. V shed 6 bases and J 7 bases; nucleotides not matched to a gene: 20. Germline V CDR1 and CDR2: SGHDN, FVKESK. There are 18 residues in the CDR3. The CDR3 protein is CASSPSPLWTGGKGTQYF. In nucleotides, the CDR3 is TGTGCCAGCAGTCCAAGCCCTTTATGGACAGGGGGAAAAGGGACCCAGTACTTC.

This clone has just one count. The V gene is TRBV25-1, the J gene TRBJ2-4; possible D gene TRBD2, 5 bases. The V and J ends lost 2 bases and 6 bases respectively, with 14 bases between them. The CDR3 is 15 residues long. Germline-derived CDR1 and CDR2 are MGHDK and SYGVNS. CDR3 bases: TGTGCCAGCAGTGAACCCGGAGCGGCTAGAAACATTCAGTACTTC. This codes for CASSEPGAARNIQYF.

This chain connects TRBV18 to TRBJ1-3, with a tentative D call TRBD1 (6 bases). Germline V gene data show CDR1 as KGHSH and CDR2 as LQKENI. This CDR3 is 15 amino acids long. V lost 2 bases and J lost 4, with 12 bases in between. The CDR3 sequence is CASSPIAGAGNTIYF. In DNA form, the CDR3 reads TGTGCCAGCTCACCAATCGCAGGGGCGGGAAACACCATATATTTT. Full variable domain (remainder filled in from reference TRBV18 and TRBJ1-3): NAGVMQNPRHLVRRRGQEARLRCSPMKGHSHVYWYRQLPEEGLKFMVYLQKENIIDESGMPKERFSAEFPKEGPSILRIQQVVRGDSAAYFCASSPIAGAGNTIYFGEGSWLTVV.

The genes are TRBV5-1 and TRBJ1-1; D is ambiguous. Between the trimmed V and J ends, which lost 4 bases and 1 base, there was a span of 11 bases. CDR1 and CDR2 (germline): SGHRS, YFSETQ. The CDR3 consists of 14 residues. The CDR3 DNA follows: TGCGCCAGCAGCCCTAAGACAAAGAACACTGAAGCTTTCTTT. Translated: CASSPKTKNTEAFF. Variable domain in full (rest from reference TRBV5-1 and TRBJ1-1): KAGVTQTPRYLIKTRGQQVTLSCSPISGHRSVSWYQQTPGQGLQFLFEYFSETQRNKGNFPGRFSGRQFSNSRSEMNVSTLELGDSALYLCASSPKTKNTEAFFGQGTRLTVV.

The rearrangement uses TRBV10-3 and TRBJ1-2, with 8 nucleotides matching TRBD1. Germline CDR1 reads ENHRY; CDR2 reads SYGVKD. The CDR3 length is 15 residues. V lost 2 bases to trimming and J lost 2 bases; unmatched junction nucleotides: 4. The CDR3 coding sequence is TGTGCCATCAGTGAGGCAGGGGGCAAGAACTATGGCTACACCTTC. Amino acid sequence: CAISEAGGKNYGYTF.

Here the CDR3 DNA reads TGCGCCAGCAGCTTGGCCCAGGGGGGCAATGAGCAGTTCTTC. This sequence encodes CASSLAQGGNEQFF. The rearrangement joins TRBV5-1 to TRBJ2-1, with a weak D call TRBD1 (7 bases). The V end was cut by 0 bases, the J end by 6 bases, with 10 bases between. Germline V gives CDR1 SGHRS, CDR2 YFSETQ. The length of the CDR3 is 14 residues.

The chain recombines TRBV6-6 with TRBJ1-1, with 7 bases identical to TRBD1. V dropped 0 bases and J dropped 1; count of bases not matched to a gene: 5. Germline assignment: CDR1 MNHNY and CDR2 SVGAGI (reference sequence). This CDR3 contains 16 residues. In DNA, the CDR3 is TGTGCCAGCAGTTACTCTTGGGGGACAGCGAACACTGAAGCTTTCTTT. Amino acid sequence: CASSYSWGTANTEAFF.

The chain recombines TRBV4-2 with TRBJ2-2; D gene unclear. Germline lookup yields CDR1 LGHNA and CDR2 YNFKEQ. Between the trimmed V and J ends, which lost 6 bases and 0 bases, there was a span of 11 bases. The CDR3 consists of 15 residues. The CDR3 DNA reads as TGTGCCAGCAGTAAGGTGGAGTCGAACACCGGGGAGCTGTTTTTT. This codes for CASSKVESNTGELFF.